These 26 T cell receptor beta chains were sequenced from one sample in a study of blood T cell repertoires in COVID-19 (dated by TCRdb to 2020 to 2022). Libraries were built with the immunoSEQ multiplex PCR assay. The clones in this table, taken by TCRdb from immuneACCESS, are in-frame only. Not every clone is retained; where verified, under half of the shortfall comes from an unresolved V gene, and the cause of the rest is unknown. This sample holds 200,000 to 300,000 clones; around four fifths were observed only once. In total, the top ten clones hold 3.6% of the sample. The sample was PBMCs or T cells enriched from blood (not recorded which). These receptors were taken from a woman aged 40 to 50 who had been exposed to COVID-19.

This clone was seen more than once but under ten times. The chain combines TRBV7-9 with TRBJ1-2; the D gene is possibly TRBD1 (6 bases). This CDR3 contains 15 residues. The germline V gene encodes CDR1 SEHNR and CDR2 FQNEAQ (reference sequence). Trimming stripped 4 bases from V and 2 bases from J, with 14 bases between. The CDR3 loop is CASSWGQGFNYGYTF. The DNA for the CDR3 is TGTGCCAGCAGCTGGGGGCAGGGTTTCAACTATGGCTACACCTTC.

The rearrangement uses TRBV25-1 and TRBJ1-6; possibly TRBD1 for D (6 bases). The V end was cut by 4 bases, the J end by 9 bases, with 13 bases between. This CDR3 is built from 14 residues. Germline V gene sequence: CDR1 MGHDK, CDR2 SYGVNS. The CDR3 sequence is CASSVHREGSPLHF. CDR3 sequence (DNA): TGTGCCAGCAGTGTGCACAGGGAGGGTTCACCCCTCCACTTT.

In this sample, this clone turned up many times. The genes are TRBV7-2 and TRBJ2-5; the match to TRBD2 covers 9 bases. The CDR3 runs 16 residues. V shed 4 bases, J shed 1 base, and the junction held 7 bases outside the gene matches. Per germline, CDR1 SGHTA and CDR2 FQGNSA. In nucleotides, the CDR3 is TGTGCCAGCAGCTCTGCGGGGGGGTTCCTCCAAGAGACCCAGTACTTC. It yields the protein CASSSAGGFLQETQYF.

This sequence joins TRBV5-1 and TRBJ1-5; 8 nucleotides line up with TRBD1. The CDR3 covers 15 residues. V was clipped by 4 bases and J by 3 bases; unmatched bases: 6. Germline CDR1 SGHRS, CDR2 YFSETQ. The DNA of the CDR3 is TGCGCCAGCAGCCTCGGGACAGGCATCAATCAGCCCCAGCATTTT. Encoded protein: CASSLGTGINQPQHF.

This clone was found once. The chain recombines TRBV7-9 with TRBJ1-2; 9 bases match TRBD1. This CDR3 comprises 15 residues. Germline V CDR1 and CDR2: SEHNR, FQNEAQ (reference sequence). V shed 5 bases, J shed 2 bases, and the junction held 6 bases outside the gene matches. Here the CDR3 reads CASSRGTGTNYGYTF. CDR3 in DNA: TGTGCCAGCAGCCGGGGGACAGGGACGAACTATGGCTACACCTTC.

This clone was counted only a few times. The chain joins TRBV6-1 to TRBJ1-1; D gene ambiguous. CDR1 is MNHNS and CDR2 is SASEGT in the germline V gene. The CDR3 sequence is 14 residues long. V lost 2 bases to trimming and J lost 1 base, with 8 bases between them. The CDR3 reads CASSELSRNTEAFF. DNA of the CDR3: TGTGCCAGCAGTGAACTATCGAGGAACACTGAAGCTTTCTTT.

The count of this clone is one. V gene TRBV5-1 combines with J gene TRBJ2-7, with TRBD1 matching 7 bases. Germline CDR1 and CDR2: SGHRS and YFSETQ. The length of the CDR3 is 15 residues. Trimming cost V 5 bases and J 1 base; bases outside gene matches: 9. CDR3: CASSLRATGSYEQYF. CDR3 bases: TGCGCCAGCAGTCTTAGGGCGACAGGGTCCTACGAGCAGTACTTC.

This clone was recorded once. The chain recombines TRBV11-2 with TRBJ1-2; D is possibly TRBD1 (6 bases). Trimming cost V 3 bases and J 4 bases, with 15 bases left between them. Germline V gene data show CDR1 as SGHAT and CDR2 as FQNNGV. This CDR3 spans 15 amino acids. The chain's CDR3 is CASSFTQGNVYGYTF. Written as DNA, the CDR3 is TGTGCCAGCAGCTTTACGCAGGGGAACGTCTATGGCTACACCTTC.

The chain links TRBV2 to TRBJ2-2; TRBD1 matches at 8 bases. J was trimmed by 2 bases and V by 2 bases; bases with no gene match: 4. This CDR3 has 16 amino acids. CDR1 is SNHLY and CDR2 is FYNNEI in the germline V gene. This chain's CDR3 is CASSELGQGNTGELFF. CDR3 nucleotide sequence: TGTGCCAGCAGTGAACTCGGACAGGGAAACACCGGGGAGCTGTTTTTT. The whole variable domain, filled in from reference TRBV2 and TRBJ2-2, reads EPEVTQTPSHQVTQMGQEVILRCVPISNHLYFYWYRQILGQKVEFLVSFYNNEISEKSEIFDDQFSVERPDGSNFTLKIRSTKLEDSAMYFCASSELGQGNTGELFFGEGSRLTVL.

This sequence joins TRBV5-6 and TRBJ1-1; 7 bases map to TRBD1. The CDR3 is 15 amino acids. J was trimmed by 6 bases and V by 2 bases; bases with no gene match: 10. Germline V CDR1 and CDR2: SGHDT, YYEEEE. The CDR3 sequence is CASSLRQGSFAEAFF. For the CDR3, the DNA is TGTGCCAGCAGCTTACGACAGGGAAGTTTCGCTGAAGCTTTCTTT.

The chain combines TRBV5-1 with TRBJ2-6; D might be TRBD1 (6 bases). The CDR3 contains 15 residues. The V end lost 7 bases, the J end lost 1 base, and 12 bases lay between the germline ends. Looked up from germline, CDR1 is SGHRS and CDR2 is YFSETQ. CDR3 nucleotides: TGCGCCAGCCAAAAAACAGGGTCTGGGGCCAACGTCCTGACTTTC. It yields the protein CASQKTGSGANVLTF.

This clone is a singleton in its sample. The CDR3 region has the DNA TGTGCCTGGAGTGTACGGCGGCCGACCGGAAACACCATATATTTT. This gives the protein CAWSVRRPTGNTIYF. The V gene is TRBV30, the J gene TRBJ1-3, with D uncertain. CDR1 and CDR2 from the germline V gene are GTSNPN and SVGIG (reference sequence). V lost 0 bases to trimming and J lost 4 bases, with 13 bases between them. CDR3 length: 15 residues. Supplemented by reference TRBV30 and TRBJ1-3, the full variable domain reads SQTIHQWPATLVQPVGSPLSLECTVEGTSNPNLYWYRQAAGRGLQLLFYSVGIGQISSEVPQNLSASRPQDRQFILSSKKLLLSDSGFYLCAWSVRRPTGNTIYFGEGSWLTVV.

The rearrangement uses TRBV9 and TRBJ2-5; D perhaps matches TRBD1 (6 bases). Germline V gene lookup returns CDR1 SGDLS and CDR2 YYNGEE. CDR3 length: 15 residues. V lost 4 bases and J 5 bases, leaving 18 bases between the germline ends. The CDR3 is CASSIRTGNYETQYF. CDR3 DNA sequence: TGTGCCAGCAGCATCCGAACAGGGAACTATGAGACCCAGTACTTC.

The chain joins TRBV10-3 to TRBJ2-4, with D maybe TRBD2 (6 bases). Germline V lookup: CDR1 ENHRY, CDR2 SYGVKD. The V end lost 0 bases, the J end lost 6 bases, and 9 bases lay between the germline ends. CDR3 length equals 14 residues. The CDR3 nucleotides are TGTGCCATCAGTGAGTCAGGAGGGGTAAACATTCAGTACTTC. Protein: CAISESGGVNIQYF.

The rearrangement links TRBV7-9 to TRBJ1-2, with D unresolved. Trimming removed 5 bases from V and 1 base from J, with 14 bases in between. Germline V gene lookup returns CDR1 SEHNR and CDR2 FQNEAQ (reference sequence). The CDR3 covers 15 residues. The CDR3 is CASSLPAGLNYGYTF. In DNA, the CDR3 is TGTGCCAGCAGCCTCCCCGCAGGACTTAACTATGGCTACACCTTC.

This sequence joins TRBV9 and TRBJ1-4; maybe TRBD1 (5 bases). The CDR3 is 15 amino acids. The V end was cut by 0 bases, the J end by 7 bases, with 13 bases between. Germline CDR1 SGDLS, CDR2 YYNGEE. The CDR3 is CASSVGSREAEKLFF. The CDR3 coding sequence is TGTGCCAGCAGCGTAGGTAGCAGGGAGGCTGAAAAACTGTTTTTT.

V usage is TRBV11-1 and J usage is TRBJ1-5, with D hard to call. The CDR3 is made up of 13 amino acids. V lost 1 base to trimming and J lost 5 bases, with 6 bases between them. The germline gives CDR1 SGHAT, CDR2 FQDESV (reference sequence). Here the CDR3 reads CASSLESDQPQHF. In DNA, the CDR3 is TGTGCCAGCAGCTTAGAGTCGGATCAGCCCCAGCATTTT.

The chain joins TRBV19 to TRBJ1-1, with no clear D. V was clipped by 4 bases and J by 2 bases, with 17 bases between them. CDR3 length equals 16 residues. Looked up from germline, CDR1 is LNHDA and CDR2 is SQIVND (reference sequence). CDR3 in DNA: TGTGCCAGTAGTAAAAAATCAAGCGCAGCTAACACTGAAGCTTTCTTT. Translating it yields CASSKKSSAANTEAFF.

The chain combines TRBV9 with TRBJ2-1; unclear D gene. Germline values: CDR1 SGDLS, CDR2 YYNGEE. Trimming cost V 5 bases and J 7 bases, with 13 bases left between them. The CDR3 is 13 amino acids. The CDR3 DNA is TGTGCCAGCAGTCAAGACCCGCGGAATGAGCAGTTCTTC. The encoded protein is CASSQDPRNEQFF.

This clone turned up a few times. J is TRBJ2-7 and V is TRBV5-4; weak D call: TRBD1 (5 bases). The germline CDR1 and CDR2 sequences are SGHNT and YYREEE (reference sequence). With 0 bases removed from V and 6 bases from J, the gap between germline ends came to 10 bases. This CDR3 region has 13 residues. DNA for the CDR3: TGTGCCAGCAGCTTGGAATCTAGGGGCGAGCAGTACTTC. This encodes CASSLESRGEQYF.

The CDR3, as DNA: TGTGCCAGCAGCTTAGGGGACAGGAGCACCGGGGAGCTGTTTTTT. Amino acid sequence: CASSLGDRSTGELFF. This chain connects TRBV7-3 to TRBJ2-2, with 8 bases fitting TRBD1. The V gene end was trimmed by 2 bases and the J gene end by 4 bases; junction bases not matched to a gene: 3. This CDR3 has 15 amino acids. Germline CDR1 and CDR2: SGHTA and FQGTGA.

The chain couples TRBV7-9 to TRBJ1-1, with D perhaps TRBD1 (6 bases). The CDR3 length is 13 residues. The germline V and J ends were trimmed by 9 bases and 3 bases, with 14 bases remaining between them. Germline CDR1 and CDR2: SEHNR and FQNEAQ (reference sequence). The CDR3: CASHPGGYTEAFF. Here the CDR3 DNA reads TGTGCCAGTCACCCTGGGGGCTACACTGAAGCTTTCTTT.

The CDR3 DNA reads as TGTGCCAGCAGCCAAGGGGCACAGATTAAAGAGACCCAGTACTTC. Residues: CASSQGAQIKETQYF. This chain uses TRBV14 with TRBJ2-5, with unresolved D. The CDR3 has 15 amino acids. Germline CDR1 reads SGHDN; CDR2 reads FVKESK. V shed 1 base and J shed 3 bases, with 12 bases lying between them.

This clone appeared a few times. The CDR3 here is CASSPPWTAGNTIYF. CDR3 nucleotides: TGTGCCAGCTCACCACCCTGGACAGCTGGAAACACCATATATTTT. The V call is TRBV18, the J call TRBJ1-3; D is possibly TRBD1 (6 bases). The V and J ends lost 0 bases and 2 bases respectively, with 8 bases between them. Looked up from germline, CDR1 is KGHSH and CDR2 is LQKENI. This CDR3 has 15 residues.

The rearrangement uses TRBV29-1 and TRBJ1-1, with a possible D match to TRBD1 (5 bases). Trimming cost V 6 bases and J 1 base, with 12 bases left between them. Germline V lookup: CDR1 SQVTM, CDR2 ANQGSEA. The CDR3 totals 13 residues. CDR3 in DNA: TGCAGCGTGGGGTCGGGGGGGAACACTGAAGCTTTCTTT. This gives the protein CSVGSGGNTEAFF.

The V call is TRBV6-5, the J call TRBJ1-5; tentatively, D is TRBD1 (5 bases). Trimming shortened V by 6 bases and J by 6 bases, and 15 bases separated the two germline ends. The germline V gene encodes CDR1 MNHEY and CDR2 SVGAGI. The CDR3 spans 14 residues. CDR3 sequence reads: CASRDPGEGQPQHF. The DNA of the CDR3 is TGTGCCAGCAGGGATCCGGGGGAGGGTCAGCCCCAGCATTTT.